This is a list of T cell receptor beta chains from one sample in a study of Ad26.COV2.S vaccination and SARS-CoV-2 variants. The data were produced by immunoSEQ multiplex PCR, yet TCRdb's version contains in-frame clones alone and is incomplete. The sample lists about 420,000 clones; 70% to 90% were seen once. The material was peripheral blood, obtained in a trial of Ad26.COV2.S vaccine versus placebo. The source of these receptors is a person between 18 and 59 years old who received the Ad26.COV2.S COVID-19 vaccine or a placebo. CDR3s include the opening cysteine and the closing phenylalanine or tryptophan. Fields, in order: V gene, J gene, D gene, clone size, CDR3 DNA, CDR3 protein. A D gene is named only where the DNA matches it firmly. Size tells how often a clone was seen (once, few, many) or the class of an expanded clone, and some rows leave it out.

>TRBV19|TRBJ1-5|TRBD1|-
TGTGCCAGTAAGGCGGGGACAGGGGTCAATCGGCCCCAGCATTTT
CASKAGTGVNRPQHF
>TRBV27|TRBJ2-1|-|few
TGTGCCAGCAGTTTCCACGGGACACCAACAAACAATGAGCAGTTCTTC
CASSFHGTPTNNEQFF
>TRBV4-3|TRBJ1-2|TRBD1|-
TGCGCCAGCAGCCAAGGACAGGGGGAGAACTATGGCTACACCTTC
CASSQGQGENYGYTF
>TRBV5-4|TRBJ2-1|-|-
TGTGCCAGCAGCCTACCCCCTTCCACCTACAATGAGCAGTTCTTC
CASSLPPSTYNEQFF
>TRBV7-2|TRBJ1-4|TRBD1|-
TGTGCCAGCAGCCCCCGACAGGGCTTGGTGGCAACTAATGAAAAACTGTTTTTT
CASSPRQGLVATNEKLFF
>TRBV7-2|TRBJ2-2|-|-
TGTGCCAGCAGCCGGGACTTCAGGAACACCGGGGAGCTGTTTTTT
CASSRDFRNTGELFF
>TRBV13|TRBJ2-7|-|-
TGTGCCAGCAGCGCACCCGGCCGGAACACAGGGAGGTACTTC
CASSAPGRNTGRYF
>TRBV13|TRBJ1-6|TRBD1|-
TGTGCCAGCGGGACAGATAATTCACCCCTCCACTTT
CASGTDNSPLHF
>TRBV4-2|TRBJ2-1|-|-
TGTGCCAGCAGCCAAGATCGGACTCTCAATGAGCAGTTCTTC
CASSQDRTLNEQFF
>TRBV5-4|TRBJ2-1|TRBD2|-
TGTGCCAGCAGCTCCCAGCGGGGAGCCTACAATGAGCAGTTCTTC
CASSSQRGAYNEQFF
>TRBV12-3/TRBV12-4|TRBJ2-7|-|-
TGTGCCAGCACTTCAACCTACGAGCAGTACTTC
CASTSTYEQYF
>TRBV30|TRBJ1-4|-|-
TGTGCCTGGAGTCAAGTCCCGGGGGGAGTTGAAAAACTGTTTTTT
CAWSQVPGGVEKLFF
>TRBV7-9|TRBJ2-7|-|-
TGTGCCAGCAGCTACTTATACGAGCAGTACTTC
CASSYLYEQYF
>TRBV24-1|TRBJ2-5|-|-
TGTGCCACCAGTGGGGCCGGGGCCGAAGTTCAAGAGACCCAGTACTTC
CATSGAGAEVQETQYF
>TRBV4-2|TRBJ2-7|TRBD2|-
TGTGCCAGCAGCCAAGAGGTAGCGGGGTCCTCCTACGAGCAGTACTTC
CASSQEVAGSSYEQYF
>TRBV19|TRBJ2-7|-|-
TGTGCCAGTAGTAATCAGGGGTCTTTCTACGAGCAGTACTTC
CASSNQGSFYEQYF
>TRBV28|TRBJ1-1|TRBD1|-
TGTGCCAGCAGGTCCACAGGGGCCGCCAGAGCTTTCTTT
CASRSTGAARAFF
>TRBV7-9|TRBJ1-2|TRBD1|-
TGTGCCAGCAGTTTTAGTGGGACTATGACAGGGGACGGCTACACCTTC
CASSFSGTMTGDGYTF
>TRBV9|TRBJ2-6|-|-
TGTGCCAGCAGCGTGGGACATTTCCCCTCTGGGGCCAACGTCCTGACTTTC
CASSVGHFPSGANVLTF
>TRBV28|TRBJ2-7|TRBD1|-
TGTGCCAGCAGTTTAAATACGGGACAGGGGGCGAGTTACGAGCAGTACTTC
CASSLNTGQGASYEQYF
>TRBV6-6|TRBJ1-5|-|-
TGTGCCAGCACATTGGTAGAGGGTAGTCAGCCCCAGCATTTT
CASTLVEGSQPQHF
>TRBV5-1|TRBJ2-3|-|-
TGCGCCAGCAGCTTCGACGGGTCTAGCACAGATACGCAGTATTTT
CASSFDGSSTDTQYF
>TRBV9|TRBJ2-3|TRBD2|-
TGTGCCAGCAGCCCGCGGCTAGCGGAAGATACGCAGTATTTT
CASSPRLAEDTQYF
>TRBV24-1|TRBJ2-1|-|-
TGTGCCACCAGTGAATCCGGGACTTACAATGAGCAGTTCTTC
CATSESGTYNEQFF
>TRBV10-2|TRBJ2-7|-|-
TGCGCCAGCAGCCGGGACTGGGCCTACGAGCAGTACTTC
CASSRDWAYEQYF
>TRBV21-1|TRBJ2-7|-|-
TGTGCCAGCAGTCCCAGGGGCGCGATACCCCCCGACGAGCAGTACTTC
CASSPRGAIPPDEQYF
>TRBV11-2|TRBJ2-2|-|-
TGTGCCAGCAGCCCTTGGACAGACTTCACCGGGGAGCTGTTTTTT
CASSPWTDFTGELFF
>TRBV3-1/TRBV3-2|TRBJ2-5|-|-
TGTGCCAGCACCCCGGAAAAAAAAGAGACCCAGTACTTC
CASTPEKKETQYF
>TRBV4-3|TRBJ1-6|TRBD1|-
TGCGCCAGCAGCCCCGGACAGGGTAGGTCACCCCTCCACTTT
CASSPGQGRSPLHF
>TRBV28|TRBJ1-2|-|-
TGTGCCAGCAGTTTCCCAGGGAGGGGGAATGGCTACACCTTC
CASSFPGRGNGYTF
>TRBV30|TRBJ1-2|-|once
TGTGCCTGGAGTGCGACGGAGGTGTATGGCTACACCTTC
CAWSATEVYGYTF
>TRBV5-1|TRBJ2-3|-|-
TGCGCCAGCAGCACTCTGGGGCAGCAAGATACGCAGTATTTT
CASSTLGQQDTQYF
>TRBV5-1|TRBJ2-7|-|-
TGCGCCAGCAGCTACGGACCGAGGGGGGACGAGCAGTACTTC
CASSYGPRGDEQYF
>TRBV7-2|TRBJ2-5|TRBD2|-
TGTGCCAGCAGCTTAGGGACTAGCAAAGAGACCCAGTACTTC
CASSLGTSKETQYF
>TRBV5-1|TRBJ2-3|TRBD1|-
TGCGCCAGCAGGATGCACAGGGGGGTCACAGATACGCAGTATTTT
CASRMHRGVTDTQYF
>TRBV3-1/TRBV3-2|TRBJ1-4|-|-
TGTGCCAGCAGCTTCCGACAACCTAATGAAAAACTGTTTTTT
CASSFRQPNEKLFF
>TRBV7-8|TRBJ1-1|-|-
TGTGCCAGCAGCCGTTCTGGGGGGGAAGCTTTCTTT
CASSRSGGEAFF
>TRBV2|TRBJ2-1|-|-
TGTGCCAGCAGTGTAGCGAACGCCAATGAGCAGTTCTTC
CASSVANANEQFF
>TRBV7-2|TRBJ1-6|-|-
TGTGCCAGCAGCTTAAACTCCGTAGGGGCCGATAATTCACCCCTCCACTTT
CASSLNSVGADNSPLHF